These 17 T cell receptor beta chains were sequenced from one sample in a study of shared clonotypes between healthy human individuals. TCRdb keeps only in-frame clones here, not all; method: immunoSEQ multiplex PCR. The sample lists 97,000 or so clones; less than 50% were seen once. The sequenced material came from PBMCs. Every receptor here comes from a woman aged 40 to 50 in good health. Some clones in this sample may be carry-over from other donors' samples.

This sequence joins TRBV2 and TRBJ2-7; no clear D. Per germline, CDR1 SNHLY and CDR2 FYNNEI. Deletions cut 0 bases from V and 4 bases from J, with 13 bases between. CDR3 length: 15 amino acids. The chain's CDR3 is CASSEALLSRYEQYF. DNA for the CDR3: TGTGCCAGCAGTGAAGCGCTTCTGAGTCGGTACGAGCAGTACTTC.

This chain joins TRBV30 and TRBJ1-6; D not resolved. Per the germline V gene, CDR1 is GTSNPN and CDR2 is SVGIG (reference sequence). The ends were cut back, 3 bases at V and 0 bases at J, with 3 bases in the middle. The CDR3 runs 13 residues. CDR3 amino acids: CAWRASYNSPLHF. CDR3 sequence (DNA): TGTGCCTGGAGGGCCTCCTATAATTCACCCCTCCACTTT.

This clone was picked up many times. V gene TRBV10-1 combines with J gene TRBJ1-1, with 8 bases lining up with TRBD1. Germline V CDR1 and CDR2: WNHNN, SYGVQD (reference sequence). V lost 6 bases and J lost 3; bases outside the gene matches: 3. This CDR3 region has 13 residues. The CDR3 nucleotides are TGCGCCAGCAGCAAACAGGGGGACACTGAAGCTTTCTTT. Translated: CASSKQGDTEAFF.

J is TRBJ2-5 and V is TRBV23-1, with 11 bases fitting TRBD1. The end of the DNA is better explained by TRBJ2-7, so the J call may be wrong. TRBV23-1 belongs to the ORF category, with a function that is uncertain. CDR3 size: 15 residues. The CDR3 spells CASRGTGTGGYEQYF. The CDR3 DNA sequence: TGCGCCAGCAGGGGCACCGGGACAGGGGGTTACGAGCAGTACTTC.

This clone has only a few counts. This chain connects TRBV7-3 to TRBJ2-2; the D is unclear. The CDR3 is 14 amino acids. Germline V CDR1 and CDR2: SGHTA, FQGTGA. The ends were cut back, 5 bases at V and 4 bases at J, with 11 bases in the middle. CDR3 amino acids: CASSPGLATGELFF. The CDR3 DNA reads as TGTGCCAGCAGCCCCGGGTTAGCCACCGGGGAGCTGTTTTTT.

This clone was found many times. V gene TRBV20-1 combines with J gene TRBJ2-1, with unresolved D. The ends were cut back, 3 bases at V and 0 bases at J, with 0 bases in the middle. This CDR3 comprises 11 residues. The germline CDR1 and CDR2 sequences are DFQATT and SNEGSKA (reference sequence). CDR3 DNA: TGCAGTGCTAGCTCCTACAATGAGCAGTTCTTC. It codes for CSASSYNEQFF.

Notes on this clone: At one end, the junction sequence differs from germline, possibly due to a read error. The chain employs TRBV5-4 and TRBJ2-7; 12 nucleotides line up with TRBD2. This CDR3 region has 15 residues. Germline V gene sequence: CDR1 SGHNT, CDR2 YYREEE (reference sequence). As DNA, the CDR3 is TGCGCCAGCAGCCACCTGACTAGCGGGAGTAACGAGCAGTACTTC. Amino acids: CASSHLTSGSNEQYF.

This clone was seen many times. The rearrangement links TRBV5-1 to TRBJ2-2; 12 bases fit TRBD2. Germline CDR1 and CDR2: SGHRS and YFSETQ. Trimming removed 3 bases from V and 6 bases from J; junction bases left unmatched: 6. This CDR3 region has 16 residues. CDR3 loop: CASSSLAGGPPGELFF. CDR3 bases: TGCGCCAGCAGCTCCCTAGCGGGAGGGCCGCCCGGGGAGCTGTTTTTT.

V usage is TRBV29-1 and J usage is TRBJ1-4; TRBD1 matches 8 bases. Germline V CDR1 and CDR2: SQVTM, ANQGSEA. This CDR3 spans 15 amino acids. With V trimmed by 6 bases and J by 3 bases, 9 bases remained unmatched. The CDR3 DNA sequence: TGCAGCGTGCAATCCCAGGGGGCGGCTAATGAAAAACTGTTTTTT. Protein: CSVQSQGAANEKLFF.

This rearrangement joins TRBV19 to TRBJ2-5; D remains unclear. The CDR3 has 16 residues. The germline V gene has CDR1 LNHDA and CDR2 SQIVND (reference sequence). V gave up 6 bases and J gave up 7 bases, with 24 bases separating them. DNA for the CDR3: TGTGCCAGTAGCACGGATTCAGAGACCCCGGTCGGGACCCAGTACTTC. Translated, it gives CASSTDSETPVGTQYF.

As regards this clone: One junction end disagrees with the germline gene, perhaps due to a read error. The chain is built from TRBV7-7 and TRBJ1-3; D call uncertain. Germline lookup yields CDR1 SSHAT and CDR2 FNYEAQ (reference sequence). CDR3 length equals 15 residues. CDR3 coding DNA: TGCGCCAGCAGCCAAGTTGTCCTCCCGCGAAACACCATATATTTT. Translation: CASSQVVLPRNTIYF.

This clone was counted many times. The chain recombines TRBV4-3 with TRBJ2-7; D uncertain. Germline V CDR1 and CDR2: LGHNA, YSLEER. Deletions cut 1 base from V and 3 bases from J, with 13 bases between. CDR3 length: 15 residues. The CDR3 here is CASSQGANPHYEQYF. CDR3 nucleotides: TGCGCCAGCAGCCAAGGGGCGAACCCCCACTACGAGCAGTACTTC.

This clone was seen ten or more times. This chain links TRBV5-4 with TRBJ1-2, with unresolved D. CDR3 size: 14 residues. V was trimmed by 7 bases and J by 8 bases, leaving 21 bases between them. Germline CDR1 is SGHNT and CDR2 is YYREEE (reference sequence). CDR3 sequence reads: CASPDAALGTGYTF. CDR3 nucleotide sequence: TGTGCCAGCCCTGACGCCGCATTGGGTACGGGCTACACCTTC.

This sequence joins TRBV5-6 and TRBJ2-5, with a weak D call TRBD2 (6 bases). CDR3 length: 14 residues. Germline-derived CDR1 and CDR2 are SGHDT and YYEEEE. V lost 2 bases and J lost 0, with 8 bases in between. The CDR3 DNA is TGTGCCAGCAGCTTCCGGGACTACCAAGAGACCCAGTACTTC. Amino acids: CASSFRDYQETQYF.

This clone occurred a few times. The gene calls are TRBV5-4 and TRBJ2-5, with 8 bases matching TRBD1. This CDR3 has 16 residues. The junction had 15 bases not matched to a gene; V was cut back by 6 bases and J by 5 bases. The V gene's germline CDR1 is SGHNT and CDR2 YYREEE (reference sequence). DNA for the CDR3: TGTGCCAGCAACAGCCGCGGACAGGGAATTTGGGAGACCCAGTACTTC. Its translation is CASNSRGQGIWETQYF.

There are a few counts of this clone. This chain connects TRBV5-6 to TRBJ2-7, with a tentative D call TRBD1 (6 bases). This CDR3 contains 15 residues. In germline, CDR1 is SGHDT, CDR2 YYEEEE. The V and J ends lost 4 bases and 6 bases respectively, with 20 bases between them. The CDR3 DNA reads as TGTGCCAGCAGCAGGGGGTTAGGGACGTTTTTCGAGCAGTACTTC. Translated: CASSRGLGTFFEQYF.

The V and J genes are TRBV9 and TRBJ2-5; 8 positions agree with TRBD2. The CDR3 totals 16 residues. J gave up 5 bases and V 3 bases, and 12 bases lay outside the gene matches. Germline V gene data show CDR1 as SGDLS and CDR2 as YYNGEE. The CDR3 here is CASSGNDGRAWETQYF. In nucleotides, the CDR3 is TGTGCCAGCAGCGGAAATGACGGGAGGGCCTGGGAGACCCAGTACTTC.